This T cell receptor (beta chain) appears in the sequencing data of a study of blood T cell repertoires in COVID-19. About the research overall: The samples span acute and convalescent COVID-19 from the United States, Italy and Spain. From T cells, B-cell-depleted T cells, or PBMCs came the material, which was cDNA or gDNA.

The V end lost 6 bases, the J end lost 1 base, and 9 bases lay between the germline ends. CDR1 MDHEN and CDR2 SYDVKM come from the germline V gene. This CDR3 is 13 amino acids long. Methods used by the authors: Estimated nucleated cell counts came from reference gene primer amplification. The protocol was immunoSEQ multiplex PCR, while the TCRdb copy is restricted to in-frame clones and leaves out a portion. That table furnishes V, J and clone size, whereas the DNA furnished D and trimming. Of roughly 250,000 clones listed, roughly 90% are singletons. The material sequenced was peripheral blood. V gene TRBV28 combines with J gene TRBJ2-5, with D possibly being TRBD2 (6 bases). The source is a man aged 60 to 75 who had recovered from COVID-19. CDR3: CASREGSQETQYF. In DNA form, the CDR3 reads TGTGCCAGCAGGGAGGGGTCCCAAGAGACCCAGTACTTC.